These 21 T cell receptor beta chains share one sample of origin, sequenced in a study of blood T cell repertoires in COVID-19. Clones were read by immunoSEQ multiplex PCR, and TCRdb kept only the in-frame ones, dropping some. The sample lists about 46,000 clones; roughly nine tenths were seen once. The specimen was peripheral blood. The origin of the receptors is a man in his sixties with active or convalescent COVID-19.

Here the CDR3 reads CASQFRQSNGYTF. The CDR3 bases are TGTGCCAGTCAGTTCCGACAGAGCAATGGCTACACCTTC. V is TRBV19 and J is TRBJ1-2; D may be TRBD1 (5 bases). This CDR3 is built from 13 residues. Trimming left V 8 bases short and J 6 bases short, with 16 bases between. The germline CDR1 and CDR2 sequences are LNHDA and SQIVND (reference sequence).

The chain recombines TRBV28 with TRBJ1-1; 7 nucleotides align to TRBD1. The J segment lost 5 bases and the V segment lost 4 bases, leaving 10 bases of the junction unmatched. Germline V CDR1 and CDR2: MDHEN, SYDVKM. There are 15 residues in the CDR3. The CDR3 DNA is TGTGCCAGCAGTTCCCGCTTGACAGGGCGGACTGAAGCTTTCTTT. Its translation: CASSSRLTGRTEAFF.

The chain recombines TRBV24-1 with TRBJ2-1, with 12 nucleotides matching TRBD2. Germline V CDR1 and CDR2: KGHDR, SFDVKD. Trimming took 4 bases from V and 10 from J; bases not matched to a gene: 7. CDR3 length: 15 residues. The CDR3 protein is CATSDLTSGGFEQFF. The CDR3 nucleotides read TGTGCCACCAGTGACCTGACTAGCGGGGGTTTCGAGCAGTTCTTC.

The rearrangement links TRBV7-3 to TRBJ1-1; D is unresolved. V gave up 1 base and J gave up 4 bases, with 10 bases separating them. CDR1 is SGHTA, CDR2 FQGTGA, per germline. The CDR3 extends over 14 amino acids. The CDR3 spells CASSLIPAGTEAFF. For the CDR3, the DNA is TGTGCCAGCAGCTTAATTCCGGCGGGCACTGAAGCTTTCTTT.

This clone has only one observation. The CDR3 sequence is CASSWRDEETQYF. The CDR3 DNA reads TGTGCCAGCAGTTGGAGGGACGAAGAGACCCAGTACTTC. The chain combines TRBV6-5 with TRBJ2-5; D possibly corresponds to TRBD2 (6 bases). The ends were cut back, 4 bases at V and 3 bases at J, with 9 bases in the middle. Germline V gene sequence: CDR1 MNHEY, CDR2 SVGAGI. The CDR3 spans 13 residues.

This chain uses TRBV28 with TRBJ1-4; TRBD1 matches at 10 bases. J was trimmed by 7 bases and V by 1 base; bases with no gene match: 3. Germline CDR1 and CDR2: MDHEN and SYDVKM. The CDR3 consists of 15 residues. This CDR3 reads CASSLSGTGAEKLFF. For the CDR3, the DNA is TGTGCCAGCAGTTTATCCGGGACAGGGGCTGAAAAACTGTTTTTT.

The chain carries TRBV6-4 and TRBJ1-2; D is unresolved. This CDR3 spans 15 amino acids. In germline, CDR1 is MRHNA, CDR2 SNTAGT. V lost 5 bases, J lost 7 bases, and 20 bases lay in between. DNA for the CDR3: TGTGCCAGCAGTCCGGGGAGCCGTTTAGTTGCTGGCTACACCTTC. Amino acids: CASSPGSRLVAGYTF.

In DNA form, the CDR3 reads TGCGCCAGCAGCTACGACCCAAATACAGGGTCGGGTGGCTACACCTTC. Residues: CASSYDPNTGSGGYTF. The V and J genes are TRBV5-1 and TRBJ1-2, with D possibly TRBD1 on 6 matching bases. Germline V gives CDR1 SGHRS, CDR2 YFSETQ. V lost 3 bases and J lost 7, with 22 bases in between. CDR3 length equals 16 residues.

This chain links TRBV7-2 with TRBJ1-2; no clear D gene. With 3 bases removed from V and 10 bases from J, the gap between germline ends came to 15 bases. Germline CDR1 reads SGHTA; CDR2 reads FQGNSA. This CDR3 comprises 13 residues. The CDR3 here is CASSLPQRVDYTF. The CDR3 nucleotides are TGTGCCAGCAGCTTGCCCCAACGGGTAGACTACACCTTC. Using reference TRBV7-2 and TRBJ1-2 for the parts outside the CDR3, the full variable domain is GAGVSQSPSNKVTEKGKDVELRCDPISGHTALYWYRQSLGQGLEFLIYFQGNSAPDKSGLPSDRFSAERTGGSVSTLTIQRTQQEDSAVYLCASSLPQRVDYTFGSGTRLTVV.

The V and J genes are TRBV28 and TRBJ1-1; D may be TRBD1 (5 bases). The V end lost 6 bases, the J end lost 1 base, and 21 bases lay between the germline ends. Germline CDR1 is MDHEN and CDR2 is SYDVKM. The CDR3 consists of 17 residues. This CDR3 is CASSLEVATGGNTEAFF. The CDR3 coding sequence is TGTGCCAGCAGCCTAGAGGTTGCGACGGGGGGGAACACTGAAGCTTTCTTT.

This clone has just one count. The rearrangement joins TRBV9 to TRBJ1-6; D is unresolved. Germline V gene data show CDR1 as SGDLS and CDR2 as YYNGEE. The V gene lost 7 bases and the J gene lost 1 base, with 21 bases spanning the gap. The CDR3 is made up of 18 amino acids. DNA of the CDR3: TGTGCCAGCGGCCCGTTGATCTGTAATATATCCTATAATTCACCCCTCCACTTT. Its translation: CASGPLICNISYNSPLHF.

This rearrangement joins TRBV28 to TRBJ1-3; TRBD1 might be the D (6 bases). Trimming pared 5 bases from V and 2 bases from J, leaving 16 bases between. The CDR3 extends over 16 amino acids. Germline V lookup: CDR1 MDHEN, CDR2 SYDVKM. The DNA for the CDR3 is TGTGCCAGCAGTCCGCCGGGGGGGGCCCCTGGAAACACCATATATTTT. Translated, it gives CASSPPGGAPGNTIYF.

This clone was detected once. The V and J genes are TRBV28 and TRBJ1-1; D not certain. In germline, CDR1 is MDHEN, CDR2 SYDVKM. This CDR3 is built from 15 residues. V lost 4 bases and J lost 2, with 14 bases in between. CDR3 sequence reads: CASSSLSGSNTEAFF. The CDR3 DNA is TGTGCCAGCAGTTCCTTATCAGGATCCAACACTGAAGCTTTCTTT.

The chain employs TRBV7-3 and TRBJ2-7; maybe TRBD2 (5 bases). The V end lost 2 bases, the J end lost 0 bases, and 11 bases lay between the germline ends. The length of the CDR3 is 15 residues. Germline V CDR1 and CDR2: SGHTA, FQGTGA. CDR3 residues: CASSLGPGSSYEQYF. The CDR3 region has the DNA TGTGCCAGCAGCTTAGGACCGGGAAGCTCCTACGAGCAGTACTTC.

This clone was recorded once. The rearrangement uses TRBV6-5 and TRBJ2-5; D is perhaps TRBD2 (6 bases). Germline CDR1 is MNHEY and CDR2 is SVGAGI. The length of the CDR3 is 15 residues. V shed 6 bases and J shed 5 bases, with 19 bases lying between them. In nucleotides, the CDR3 is TGTGCCAGCAGGGCTAGACCCCATGGGGGGGAGACCCAGTACTTC. Translated: CASRARPHGGETQYF.

This clone came up a few times. The chain couples TRBV6-4 to TRBJ1-2, with 7 positions matching TRBD1. CDR3 length: 13 amino acids. Trimming at V came to 0 bases and at J to 7 bases, leaving 2 bases not matched to a gene. Germline CDR1 and CDR2: MRHNA and SNTAGT. The CDR3 reads CASSDSPGGGYTF. Here the CDR3 DNA reads TGTGCCAGCAGTGACTCGCCAGGGGGTGGCTACACCTTC.

The rearrangement links TRBV10-3 to TRBJ1-2; 9 bases agree with TRBD1. CDR3 length: 16 residues. Trimming at V came to 11 bases and at J to 3 bases, leaving 16 bases not matched to a gene. CDR1 is ENHRY and CDR2 is SYGVKD in the germline V gene. The CDR3: CASSPGQGLFYYGYTF. CDR3 nucleotides: TGTGCCTCATCACCGGGACAGGGTTTGTTCTACTATGGCTACACCTTC.

The chain has TRBV7-9 and TRBJ2-7; a weak D match, TRBD1 (6 bases). The V end lost 3 bases, the J end lost 6 bases, and 9 bases lay between the germline ends. Germline V gene data show CDR1 as SEHNR and CDR2 as FQNEAQ (reference sequence). The CDR3 runs 12 residues. This CDR3 is CASSFGQREQYF. CDR3 nucleotide sequence: TGTGCCAGCAGCTTTGGACAGCGCGAGCAGTACTTC.

The chain combines TRBV6-2 or TRBV6-3 with TRBJ2-3; D gene uncertain. CDR3 length: 12 residues. V was cut by 2 bases and J by 5 bases, with 5 bases left in between. Germline CDR1 and CDR2: MNHEY and SVGEGT. CDR3 amino acids: CASSYVGDTQYF. Written as DNA, the CDR3 is TGTGCCAGCAGTTACGTCGGAGATACGCAGTATTTT.

This chain joins TRBV3-1 (or the pseudogene TRBV3-2) and TRBJ1-1, with a weak D call TRBD1 (6 bases). The germline V and J ends were trimmed by 1 base and 11 bases, with 17 bases remaining between them. The CDR3 covers 14 residues. Germline V gene sequence: CDR1 LGHDT, CDR2 YNNKEL (reference sequence). The CDR3: CASSQAGGSRGAFF. CDR3 bases: TGTGCCAGCAGCCAAGCGGGCGGTTCTAGGGGGGCTTTCTTT.

The chain joins TRBV7-3 to TRBJ2-5, with TRBD2 matching over 7 bases. The CDR3 sequence is 16 residues long. CDR1 SGHTA and CDR2 FQGTGA come from the germline V gene. V gave up 0 bases and J gave up 2 bases; unmatched junction bases: 6. CDR3 loop: CASSLTGVGGQETQYF. The CDR3 nucleotides read TGTGCCAGCAGCTTAACAGGAGTGGGGGGGCAAGAGACCCAGTACTTC.